One and the same sample provided the 14 T cell receptor beta chains below, sequenced in a study of tumor-infiltrating lymphocytes in primary liver carcinoma. TCR beta cDNA was reverse-transcribed from around 0.55 ug of total RNA. The reaction used a constant-region primer and ProtoScript II reverse transcriptase. Libraries of TCR beta came from three nested multiplex PCR rounds with slightly modified ARM-PCR. A C-beta reverse primer and TRBV1-TRBV30 forward primers served in each of the first two PCR rounds, at about 10 cycles apiece. Via MiXCR, TCRdb re-called the multiplex PCR reads, giving one row per CDR3 protein. The sample yields approximately 40,000 distinct CDR3 sequences, just under 75% seen once. From roughly 21-30 mg of unsorted bulk tissue, DNA and RNA were co-extracted together. Sequenced material: liver tumor tissue from sampling region 4. As to subset: tumor region T4, right-lateral pole. The receptors come from a man aged 40-50 years with primary liver carcinoma and hepatitis B virus infection.

The V gene is TRBV11-2, the J gene TRBJ2-1; D not resolved. The V and J ends lost 5 bases and 15 bases respectively, with 20 bases between them. This CDR3 region has 13 residues. Germline V lookup: CDR1 SGHAT, CDR2 FQNNGV. The chain's CDR3 is CASSTMIETSRFF. CDR3 DNA: TGTGCCAGCAGCACGATGATTGAGACCTCGCGGTTCTTC.

J is TRBJ2-5 and V is TRBV29-1; maybe TRBD1 (5 bases). The length of the CDR3 is 14 residues. Germline CDR1 is SQVTM and CDR2 is ANQGSEA. Trimming pared 8 bases from V and 2 bases from J, leaving 18 bases between. The CDR3 bases are TGCAGCATCAGGGCAGCATCGTTTCAAGAGACCCAGTACTTC. Protein product: CSIRAASFQETQYF.

This clonotype was detected only a few times. This rearrangement joins TRBV29-1 to TRBJ2-7; D tentatively reads TRBD1 or TRBD2 (5 bases each). Germline V gene sequence: CDR1 SQVTM, CDR2 ANQGSEA. The CDR3 runs to 16 residues. Trimming removed 7 bases from V and 2 bases from J, with 24 bases in between. The CDR3 loop reads CSAVTSGTGTPYEQYF. As DNA, the CDR3 is TGCAGCGCTGTGACTTCTGGGACCGGCACTCCCTACGAGCAGTACTTC.

For this clonotype: No conserved phenylalanine or tryptophan ends this CDR3, so it is likely a read error. The V gene is TRBV4-3, the J gene TRBJ1-6; possibly TRBD1 for D (6 bases). Germline V gene sequence: CDR1 LGHNA, CDR2 YSLEER. Trimming removed 0 bases from V and 0 bases from J, with 18 bases in between. The CDR3 runs 20 residues. CDR3 loop: CASSQDLQGQGSSYNSPLHY. The CDR3 nucleotides read TGCGCCAGCAGCCAAGATCTACAAGGGCAGGGGTCCTCCTATAATTCACCCCTCCACTAT.

The DNA for the CDR3 is TGTGCCAGTCTACATGGGGCCACTCAGCCCCAGCATTTT. Translated, it gives CASLHGATQPQHF. The V and J genes are TRBV6-1 and TRBJ1-5; possibly TRBD1 for D (5 bases). Trimming stripped 9 bases from V and 6 bases from J, with 15 bases between. There are 13 residues in the CDR3. Germline V lookup: CDR1 MNHNS, CDR2 SASEGT.

The count of this clonotype is one. One junction end disagrees with the germline gene, perhaps due to a read error. V usage is TRBV6-5 and J usage is TRBJ2-5; D ambiguous. This CDR3 has 15 residues. Germline V gene data show CDR1 as MNHEY and CDR2 as SVGAGI. CDR3 loop: CASRPQLGWEETQCF. The CDR3 DNA reads TGTGCCAGCAGGCCACAACTGGGGTGGGAAGAGACACAGTGCTTC.

As concerns this clonotype: One end of the junction does not line up with germline, which may come from a read error. The chain couples TRBV14 to TRBJ2-1; D not resolved. This CDR3 region has 16 residues. Germline CDR1 is SGHDN and CDR2 is FVKESK. This CDR3 is CAGSAVARWLNNEQLF. In DNA form, the CDR3 reads TGTGCCGGCAGTGCCGTAGCTAGATGGCTAAACAATGAGCAGTTATTC.

As concerns this clonotype: Its ends do not fully match the called genes, so a read error is possible. The chain recombines TRBV5-4 with TRBJ2-1; TRBD1 matches at 8 bases. The germline V gene has CDR1 SGHNT and CDR2 YYREEE (reference sequence). CDR3 length: 16 amino acids. The CDR3 nucleotides read TGTGCCAGCTGCTTTGACAGGGGACTTTCCTACAATGAACAGTTCTTC. Its translation is CASCFDRGLSYNEQFF.

To note about this clonotype: Relative to the germline gene, one junction end is altered; a read error may explain this. This chain uses TRBV5-1 with TRBJ1-1; 7 bases map to TRBD1. This CDR3 spans 15 amino acids. Germline CDR1 SGHRS, CDR2 YFSETQ. DNA for the CDR3: TGCGCAAGCAGCATGAGGGGACAGCAGAACACTGAAGCTTTCTTC. It codes for CASSMRGQQNTEAFF.

Comments on this clonotype: This is likely a read error, given that the CDR3 carries no conserved phenylalanine or tryptophan at its end. This rearrangement joins TRBV25-1 to TRBJ1-5; TRBD1 matches at 7 bases. The germline V gene encodes CDR1 MGHDK and CDR2 SYGVNS. This CDR3 contains 15 residues. With V trimmed by 7 bases and J by 9 bases, 15 bases remained unmatched. The CDR3 reads CASITRETGSRPQHS. In DNA form, the CDR3 reads TGTGCCAGCATTACCCGGGAGACAGGGAGTCGGCCCCAGCATTCT.

Notes on this clonotype: The junction departs from germline at one end; a sequencing error may be responsible. The chain employs TRBV29-1 and TRBJ2-3, with D possibly being TRBD1 (6 bases). The CDR3 totals 14 residues. The germline CDR1 and CDR2 sequences are SQVTM and ANQGSEA. The CDR3 region is CSVSGSGASDTQCF. As DNA, the CDR3 is TGCAGCGTTTCAGGGTCAGGGGCGTCAGATACGCAGTGTTTT.

This clonotype has a handful of counts. This may stem from a read error, because a much larger clone lies one nucleotide away. CDR3 DNA sequence: TGCGCCGGCAGCTTGTGGACAGGGTCCTACAATGAGCAGTTCTTC. Translation gives CAGSLWTGSYNEQFF. This rearrangement joins TRBV5-1 to TRBJ2-1; 8 bases are a match to TRBD1. CDR3 length equals 15 residues. The germline CDR1 and CDR2 sequences are SGHRS and YFSETQ.

For this clonotype: One junction end does not reproduce the germline sequence, and a read error may be involved. The V gene is TRBV11-1, the J gene TRBJ1-6; a weak D match, TRBD1 (5 bases). Germline CDR1 is SGHAT and CDR2 is FQDESV (reference sequence). The CDR3 loop spans 13 amino acids. CDR3 sequence reads: CASSRTLASPLPF. CDR3 coding DNA: TGTGCGAGCAGCCGGACACTGGCTTCACCCCTCCCCTTT.

The chain is built from TRBV7-9 and TRBJ1-4, with D uncertain. The CDR3 consists of 14 residues. The V end lost 1 base, the J end lost 4 bases, and 7 bases lay between the germline ends. In germline, CDR1 is SEHNR, CDR2 FQNEAQ (reference sequence). The CDR3, as DNA: TGTGCCAGCAGCTTAGTTGGCCATAATGAAAAACTGTTTTTT. Its protein product is CASSLVGHNEKLFF.